The subject of this entry is one TCR beta chain. This clone was observed a handful of times. Its specific antigen is unknown. Base qualities are not recorded, but no much larger clone differs from it by a single base. Each collaborating institution followed its own protocols to collect whole blood in K2EDTA tubes. Collaborator samples were shipped for TCRbeta analysis as frozen whole blood, isolated PBMCs, or DNA extracted from either sample type. The data derive from a study of blood T cell repertoires in COVID-19 (dated by TCRdb to 2018 to 2020). Background for the entire study: The collaborator samples originated in the United States, Italy and Spain and spanned the acute and convalescent phases of COVID-19. The prospective study material was composed of cDNA or gDNA derived from T cells, B-cell-depleted T cells, or PBMCs. The dataset comprised deeply sampled blood TCRbeta repertoires from subjects exposed to, actively infected with, or recovered from COVID-19. The repertoires were released in a freely available public database intended as a resource for research on the immune response to SARS-CoV-2. The samples were drawn from the first 160 participants of the ongoing ImmuneRACE study and from 1,254 subjects provided by 6 global collaborators. Nearly every sample came with metadata listing a de-identified subject ID, COVID-19 status, age in years and sex. Where available, HLA class I and class II types were taken from metadata supplied by the sample provider and were not determined by assay-based typing. Overall study results and their limits: The quantity of clinical and demographic metadata differed by source and by participant and was supplied without curation.

V is shortened by 3 bases, J by 2 bases, and the region joining them spans 5 bases. The germline V gene (reference sequence) sets CDR1 to LNHDA and CDR2 to SQIVND. Measured from the cysteine to the phenylalanine, the CDR3 is 13 residues long. Kept here is only the CDR3 DNA, which spans 39 bases and is read in frame from base 1. TCRbeta CDR3 regions were amplified from genomic DNA using the immunoSEQ Assay, a bias-controlled multiplex PCR. The study's processing was this. Nucleated cell counts per sample were estimated from amplification of reference gene primers within the assay. To quantify the absolute abundance of each unique TCRbeta CDR3 rearrangement, sequence reads were collapsed and filtered. For each sample, productive Simpson clonality was calculated by taking the square root of Simpson's diversity index across productive rearrangements. What TCRdb holds here is the immuneACCESS table cut down to in-frame rearrangements. Part of the clones is not present; checked against another copy, under half of the missing clones reflect an unresolved V gene, and the others are unexplained. That table is the source of V, J and clone size, and D and trimming were worked out from the DNA. The sample data list approximately 360,000 clones, and around 89% of these were observed just once. 6.5% of the sample is taken by the ten largest.

This TCR was recovered from a young man with active or convalescent COVID-19. The specimen sequenced was peripheral blood. Rearrangement joined TRBV19 to TRBJ1-3; no D segment can be confidently identified. The DNA sequence is TGTGCCAGTAGTATCCGGGCTGGAAACACCATATATTTT. Its amino acids are CASSIRAGNTIYF.